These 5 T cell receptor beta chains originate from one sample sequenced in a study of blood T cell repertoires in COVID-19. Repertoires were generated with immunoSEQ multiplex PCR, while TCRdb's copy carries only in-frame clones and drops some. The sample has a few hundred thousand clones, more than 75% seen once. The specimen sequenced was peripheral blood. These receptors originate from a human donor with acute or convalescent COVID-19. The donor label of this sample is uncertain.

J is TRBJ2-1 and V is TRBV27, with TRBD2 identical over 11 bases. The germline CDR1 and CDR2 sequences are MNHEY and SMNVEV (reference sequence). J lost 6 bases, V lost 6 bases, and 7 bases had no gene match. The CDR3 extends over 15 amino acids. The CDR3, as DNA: TGTGCCAGCAGCAGACTAGCGGGGTCGACCAATGAGCAGTTCTTC. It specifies CASSRLAGSTNEQFF.

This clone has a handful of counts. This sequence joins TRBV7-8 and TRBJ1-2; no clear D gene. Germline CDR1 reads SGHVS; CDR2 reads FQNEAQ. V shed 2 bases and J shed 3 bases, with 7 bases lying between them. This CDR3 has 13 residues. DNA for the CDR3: TGTGCCAGCAGCTTAATGCGGGACTATGGCTACACCTTC. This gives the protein CASSLMRDYGYTF. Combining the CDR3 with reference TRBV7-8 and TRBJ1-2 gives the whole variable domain GAGVSQSPRYKVAKRGQDVALRCDPISGHVSLFWYQQALGQGPEFLTYFQNEAQLDKSGLPSDRFFAERPEGSVSTLKIQRTQQEDSAVYLCASSLMRDYGYTFGSGTRLTVV.

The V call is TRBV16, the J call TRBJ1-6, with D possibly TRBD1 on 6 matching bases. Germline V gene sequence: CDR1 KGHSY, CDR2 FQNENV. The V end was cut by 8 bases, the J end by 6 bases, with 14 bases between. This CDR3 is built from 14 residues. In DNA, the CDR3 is TGTGCCAGCGAACAGGGTTTCCCTAATTCACCCCTCCACTTT. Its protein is CASEQGFPNSPLHF.

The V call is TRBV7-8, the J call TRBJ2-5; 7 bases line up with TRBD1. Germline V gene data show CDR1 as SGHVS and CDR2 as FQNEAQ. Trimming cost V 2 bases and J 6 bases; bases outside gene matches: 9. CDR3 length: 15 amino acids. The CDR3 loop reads CASSLPRDRTQTQYF. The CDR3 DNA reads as TGTGCCAGCAGCTTACCCAGGGACAGAACGCAGACCCAGTACTTC.

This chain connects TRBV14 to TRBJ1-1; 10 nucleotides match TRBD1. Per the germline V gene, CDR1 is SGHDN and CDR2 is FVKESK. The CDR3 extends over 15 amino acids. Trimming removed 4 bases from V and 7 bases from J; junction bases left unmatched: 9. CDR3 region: CASSPDRGRTFEAFF. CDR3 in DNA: TGTGCCAGCAGCCCTGACAGGGGGCGAACATTTGAAGCTTTCTTT.